Each of the 21 T cell receptor beta chains below was sequenced from the same sample in a study of cytomegalovirus exposure and HLA in healthy donors. With 60 Vbeta and 13 Jbeta primers, the PCR was carried out. Profiling relied on immunoSEQ multiplex PCR, and the TCRdb table lists in-frame clones only, not all of them. The table lists 110,000 to 150,000 clones, about 80% of them singletons, with about 2.2% in the top ten. Specimen: PBMCs. These receptors were collected from a woman aged 18-29 years in good health and CMV-seropositive.

The chain recombines TRBV5-1 with TRBJ1-1; D might be TRBD1 (6 bases). The CDR3 length is 13 residues. V was pared by 2 bases and J by 4 bases, with 9 bases between. CDR1 and CDR2 from the germline V gene are SGHRS and YFSETQ. The DNA for the CDR3 is TGCGCCAGCAGCTTACAGGGCTTCACTGAAGCTTTCTTT. Amino acids: CASSLQGFTEAFF.

The chain carries TRBV10-3 and TRBJ1-4, with a weak D call TRBD1 (5 bases). V gave up 6 bases and J gave up 1 base, with 9 bases separating them. Germline lookup yields CDR1 ENHRY and CDR2 SYGVKD. This CDR3 spans 14 amino acids. The CDR3 sequence: CAISAQGTNEKLFF. The CDR3 DNA reads TGTGCCATCAGCGCCCAGGGAACTAATGAAAAACTGTTTTTT.

V and J are TRBV2 and TRBJ2-1; TRBD2 aligns across 8 bases. Looked up from germline, CDR1 is SNHLY and CDR2 is FYNNEI. The CDR3 contains 15 residues. J gave up 9 bases and V 7 bases, and 14 bases lay outside the gene matches. The CDR3 protein is CASNNVGGGSGEQFF. As DNA, the CDR3 is TGTGCCAGCAATAACGTTGGCGGGGGGTCGGGTGAGCAGTTCTTC.

The chain joins TRBV18 to TRBJ1-4; D unclear. Germline V CDR1 and CDR2: KGHSH, LQKENI. The CDR3 has 14 residues. The V gene lost 6 bases and the J gene lost 4 bases, with 12 bases spanning the gap. CDR3 region: CASSMASINEKLFF. The CDR3 nucleotides read TGTGCCAGCTCGATGGCTTCAATTAATGAAAAACTGTTTTTT.

V gene TRBV19 combines with J gene TRBJ1-1; 10 positions match TRBD1. The germline CDR1 and CDR2 sequences are LNHDA and SQIVND (reference sequence). The CDR3 consists of 17 residues. V lost 3 bases, J lost 4 bases, and 11 bases stayed unmatched. The DNA for the CDR3 is TGTGCCAGTAGTATCGACAGGGGGCGCGTGGGAGGCACTGAAGCTTTCTTT. It is translated as CASSIDRGRVGGTEAFF.

The genes are TRBV11-2 and TRBJ2-2; 13 bases agree with TRBD2. CDR1 and CDR2 from the germline V gene are SGHAT and FQNNGV. V dropped 1 base and J dropped 8; count of bases not matched to a gene: 4. CDR3 length: 16 residues. The CDR3 region is CASSLGLAGGPGELFF. The CDR3 coding sequence is TGTGCCAGCAGCTTAGGACTAGCGGGGGGCCCAGGGGAGCTGTTTTTT.

The chain joins TRBV4-3 to TRBJ2-2; perhaps TRBD1 as D (7 bases). CDR3 length: 16 amino acids. Germline V gene sequence: CDR1 LGHNA, CDR2 YSLEER. Trimming removed 0 bases at V and 5 bases at J, with 13 bases between. The CDR3 is CASSQEMAGGTGELFF. The CDR3 DNA follows: TGCGCCAGCAGCCAAGAAATGGCAGGGGGGACCGGGGAGCTGTTTTTT.

This chain links TRBV28 with TRBJ2-7; 7 bases align to TRBD1. The CDR3 runs 15 residues. V was pared by 5 bases and J by 3 bases, with 10 bases of the junction left unmatched. Germline V CDR1 and CDR2: MDHEN, SYDVKM. The CDR3 is CASSREGARLYEQYF. DNA for the CDR3: TGTGCCAGCAGTCGAGAGGGGGCGCGTCTCTACGAGCAGTACTTC.

The J gene is TRBJ1-2, the V gene TRBV11-2; TRBD1 matches 7 bases. Unmatched junction bases numbered 8, after V lost 4 bases and J lost 6 bases. The CDR3 has 14 amino acids. Germline V gene data show CDR1 as SGHAT and CDR2 as FQNNGV. CDR3: CASSSQTGVNGYTF. The CDR3 region has the DNA TGTGCCAGCAGCTCGCAAACAGGGGTGAATGGCTACACCTTC.

This clone was found a few times. V usage is TRBV25-1 and J usage is TRBJ1-1; TRBD1 aligns across 7 bases. The germline CDR1 and CDR2 sequences are MGHDK and SYGVNS. This CDR3 is built from 14 residues. The V and J ends lost 8 bases and 0 bases, in that order; junction bases with no gene match: 6. The DNA for the CDR3 is TGTGCCAGCGGCCCGGACAGGATGAACACTGAAGCTTTCTTT. Amino acids: CASGPDRMNTEAFF.

The gene calls are TRBV7-9 and TRBJ1-1; maybe TRBD1 (6 bases). V lost 1 base, J lost 5 bases, and 11 bases lay in between. Germline V gives CDR1 SEHNR, CDR2 FQNEAQ (reference sequence). The CDR3 length is 14 residues. The CDR3 DNA sequence: TGTGCCAGCAGCTTAGGACAGGTTGGGACTGAAGCTTTCTTT. This translates into CASSLGQVGTEAFF.

The rearrangement links TRBV7-2 to TRBJ2-5; no clear D gene. Per germline, CDR1 SGHTA and CDR2 FQGNSA. The CDR3 runs to 12 residues. Trimming left V 5 bases short and J 5 bases short, with 9 bases between. CDR3 coding DNA: TGTGCCAGCAGCCTCCCTCTGGAGACCCAGTACTTC. Its protein product is CASSLPLETQYF. Using reference TRBV7-2 and TRBJ2-5 for the parts outside the CDR3, the full variable domain is GAGVSQSPSNKVTEKGKDVELRCDPISGHTALYWYRQSLGQGLEFLIYFQGNSAPDKSGLPSDRFSAERTGGSVSTLTIQRTQQEDSAVYLCASSLPLETQYFGPGTRLLVL.

J is TRBJ1-2 and V is TRBV18; D is undetermined. Trimming pared 3 bases from V and 8 bases from J, leaving 19 bases between. Germline V gene sequence: CDR1 KGHSH, CDR2 LQKENI. This CDR3 spans 15 amino acids. The DNA for the CDR3 is TGTGCCAGCTCACCGCCGGGTGGCTACACCTGGGGCTACACCTTC. Its protein is CASSPPGGYTWGYTF. The full variable domain, rest sourced from reference TRBV18 and TRBJ1-2, is NAGVMQNPRHLVRRRGQEARLRCSPMKGHSHVYWYRQLPEEGLKFMVYLQKENIIDESGMPKERFSAEFPKEGPSILRIQQVVRGDSAAYFCASSPPGGYTWGYTFGSGTRLTVV.

The chain recombines TRBV19 with TRBJ2-7; 7 bases fit TRBD1. Germline V gene lookup returns CDR1 LNHDA and CDR2 SQIVND (reference sequence). This CDR3 has 14 amino acids. V dropped 3 bases and J dropped 3; count of bases not matched to a gene: 5. CDR3 sequence (DNA): TGTGCCAGTAGTATCAGGGGACAGATCTACGAGCAGTACTTC. This codes for CASSIRGQIYEQYF.

The chain uses TRBV25-1 and TRBJ2-7; 7 positions match TRBD2. Unmatched junction bases numbered 7, after V lost 2 bases and J lost 0 bases. Per germline, CDR1 MGHDK and CDR2 SYGVNS. The length of the CDR3 is 16 residues. In nucleotides, the CDR3 is TGTGCCAGCAGTGAAGTAGCGGGCCCCTCCTCCTACGAGCAGTACTTC. Translation gives CASSEVAGPSSYEQYF.

V and J are TRBV7-6 and TRBJ2-1; D gene unclear. The germline V gene encodes CDR1 SGHVS and CDR2 FNYEAQ. The CDR3 runs to 12 residues. V gave up 8 bases and J gave up 8 bases, with 13 bases separating them. CDR3 sequence: CASSAEADEQFF. DNA for the CDR3: TGTGCCAGCTCCGCCGAGGCCGATGAGCAGTTCTTC.

CDR3 sequence reads: CASSAGGLWQFF. CDR3 bases: TGTGCCAGCAGCGCAGGGGGTTTGTGGCAGTTCTTC. V gene TRBV7-9 combines with J gene TRBJ2-1; TRBD1 matches at 7 bases. Unmatched junction bases numbered 7, after V lost 5 bases and J lost 12 bases. The germline V gene encodes CDR1 SEHNR and CDR2 FQNEAQ (reference sequence). CDR3 length equals 12 residues.

The chain links TRBV5-4 to TRBJ2-7, with TRBD2 identical over 12 bases. The J segment lost 3 bases and the V segment lost 6 bases, leaving 1 base of the junction unmatched. CDR3 size: 13 residues. The germline V gene encodes CDR1 SGHNT and CDR2 YYREEE (reference sequence). DNA for the CDR3: TGTGCCAGCAAACTAGCGGGGGGCTACGAGCAGTACTTC. Translation gives CASKLAGGYEQYF. The whole variable domain, remainder taken from reference TRBV5-4 and TRBJ2-7, is ETGVTQSPTHLIKTRGQQVTLRCSSQSGHNTVSWYQQALGQGPQFIFQYYREEENGRGNFPPRFSGLQFPNYSSELNVNALELDDSALYLCASKLAGGYEQYFGPGTRLTVT.

The V gene is TRBV4-3, the J gene TRBJ2-5, with 8 positions matching TRBD2. Germline-derived CDR1 and CDR2 are LGHNA and YSLEER. V shed 0 bases, J shed 5 bases, and the junction held 11 bases outside the gene matches. The CDR3 runs 17 residues. CDR3 amino acids: CASSQDSGGGPAETQYF. Written as DNA, the CDR3 is TGCGCCAGCAGCCAAGATTCGGGCGGGGGGCCAGCGGAGACCCAGTACTTC.

J is TRBJ1-5 and V is TRBV15, with no clear D. This CDR3 spans 13 amino acids. Looked up from germline, CDR1 is LNHNV and CDR2 is YYDKDF (reference sequence). The V end was cut by 4 bases, the J end by 3 bases, with 7 bases between. In nucleotides, the CDR3 is TGTGCCACCAGCACAAGAGACAATCAGCCCCAGCATTTT. Its protein product is CATSTRDNQPQHF.

CDR3 amino acids: CASSPDRAQDYEQYF. CDR3 in DNA: TGTGCCAGCAGCCCTGACAGGGCGCAGGATTACGAGCAGTACTTC. The chain combines TRBV5-8 with TRBJ2-7, with 7 bases identical to TRBD1. V dropped 4 bases and J dropped 4; count of bases not matched to a gene: 11. This CDR3 is built from 15 residues. Germline lookup yields CDR1 SGHTS and CDR2 YDEGEE.